This T cell receptor (beta chain) originates from a study of regulatory T cells in long-lasting Graves disease. Described time point: persistent/refractory GD, antithyroid drugs over 5 years with positive TRAb. PBMCs provided the RNA from which the TCR library was made. Relying on iRepertoire HTBI primers and Arm-PCR of CDR3 regions, the team built TCR beta libraries. Using its own MiXCR run on the multiplex PCR reads, TCRdb lists one record per CDR3 protein. The sample lists more than 650,000 distinct CDR3 sequences, around 30% occurring once. A word on this clonotype: Its antigen is not identified.

CDR1 is SEHNR and CDR2 is FQNEAQ in the germline V gene (reference sequence). The CDR3 contains 14 residues. Trimming pared 2 bases from V and 3 bases from J, leaving 10 bases between. Study conclusions and caveats: For persistent Graves' patients, TCR diversity was lower than for newly diagnosed ones. Persistent disease was associated with favored TRBV28 usage and with favored use of TRBJ1-2 and TRBJ2-5. Accuracy might have suffered from few samples.

This clonotype was sampled from a female donor with Graves disease. The specimen comprised peripheral blood mononuclear cells (PBMCs), sampled when the disease was refractory, from a patient treated with antithyroid drugs. The V gene is TRBV7-9, the J gene TRBJ1-1, with D tentatively TRBD1 (5 bases). The CDR3 DNA sequence: TGTGCCAGCAGCTTATCAGGGTTGTACACTGAAGCTTTCTTT. Translating gives CASSLSGLYTEAFF. Variable domain in full (rest from reference TRBV7-9 and TRBJ1-1): DTGVSQNPRHKITKRGQNVTFRCDPISEHNRLYWYRQTLGQGPEFLTYFQNEAQLEKSRLLSDRFSAERPKGSFSTLEIQRTEQGDSAMYLCASSLSGLYTEAFFGQGTRLTVV.